This entry lists 3 T cell receptor beta chains sequenced from one sample in a study of regulatory T cells in long-lasting Graves disease. To make TCR beta libraries, researchers used iRepertoire HTBI primers and Arm-PCR of CDR3 regions. Using its own MiXCR run on the multiplex PCR reads, TCRdb lists one record per CDR3 protein. The sample lists hundreds of thousands of distinct CDR3 sequences, roughly 15% occurring once. The time point was: newly diagnosed GD, antithyroid drugs for less than 3 months. PBMC RNA was the source of the TCR library. The source material was peripheral blood mononuclear cells (PBMCs), sampled at new diagnosis, from a patient treated with antithyroid drugs. The receptors were gathered from a female donor with Graves disease.

The table lists this clonotype with many counts. The chain has TRBV6-2 or TRBV6-3 and TRBJ2-7, with 9 bases lining up with TRBD1. Germline-derived CDR1 and CDR2 are MNHEY and SVGEGT. Trimming cost V 6 bases and J 6 bases; bases outside gene matches: 6. The CDR3 loop spans 13 amino acids. CDR3 in DNA: TGTGCCAGCAGGGCGGGACAGGGTTTCGAGCAGTACTTC. The encoded protein is CASRAGQGFEQYF.

This clonotype was counted at least ten times. The chain employs TRBV6-2 or TRBV6-3 and TRBJ1-1; no firm D call. Between the trimmed V and J ends, which lost 8 bases and 10 bases, there was a span of 23 bases. The germline V gene has CDR1 MNHEY and CDR2 SVGEGT. The CDR3 covers 14 residues. The CDR3 sequence is CASSRHGSSWPAFF. The CDR3, as DNA: TGTGCCAGCTCGAGACACGGGAGTAGCTGGCCAGCTTTCTTT.

In this sample, this clonotype turned up a few times. The CDR3 carries no conserved terminal phenylalanine or tryptophan, so it likely arises from a read error. The chain joins TRBV3-1 to TRBJ1-2, with D perhaps matching TRBD1 (5 bases). The CDR3 contains 12 residues. The V and J ends lost 1 base and 6 bases respectively, with 6 bases between them. Germline CDR1 LGHDT, CDR2 YNNKEL (reference sequence). CDR3 nucleotide sequence: TGTGCCAGCAGCCAAGGGGACGATGGCTACACCTCC. It translates to CASSQGDDGYTS.